These T cell receptor beta chains were read from a single sample in a study of glioma-infiltrating T cells. TCRdb reanalysed the multiplex PCR reads using MiXCR and keeps one entry per CDR3 protein. The table has 100,000 to 150,000 distinct CDR3 sequences, 20% to 25% seen once. The source material was glioma tissue, nonneoplastic brain tissue, or PBMCs (not recorded which). These receptors were obtained from a human donor with low-grade glioma or glioblastoma, undergoing nonglioma brain surgery, or in good health (not recorded which). CDR3s include the opening cysteine and the closing phenylalanine or tryptophan. The D gene is left open where the match is weak. Not all rows give a size; the values are once, few, many and, for expanded clones, a class.

v_call: TRBV2; clone_size: NA; j_call: TRBJ2-1; d_call: TRBD2; cdr3_nt: TGTGCCAGCAGTAGCGGGGGGACCTACAATGAGCAGTTCTTC; cdr3_aa: CASSSGGTYNEQFF
v_call: TRBV27; clone_size: few; j_call: TRBJ1-5; d_call: TRBD1; cdr3_nt: TGTGCCAGCAGGGCCCCGGGACAGGGGGCCAATCAGCCCCAGCATTTT; cdr3_aa: CASRAPGQGANQPQHF
v_call: TRBV29-1; clone_size: few; j_call: TRBJ2-5; d_call: NA; cdr3_nt: TGCAGCGTTTGGGCAGCCCAAGAGACCCAGTACTTC; cdr3_aa: CSVWAAQETQYF
v_call: TRBV2; clone_size: few; j_call: TRBJ1-1; d_call: TRBD1; cdr3_nt: TGTGCCAGCAGTGAATGGCAGGGGGAGAACACTGAAGCTTTCTTT; cdr3_aa: CASSEWQGENTEAFF
v_call: TRBV5-6; clone_size: NA; j_call: TRBJ1-1; d_call: NA; cdr3_nt: TGTGCCAGCAGCTGGGACTTACAGGGGAACACTGAAGCTTTCTTT; cdr3_aa: CASSWDLQGNTEAFF
v_call: TRBV4-1; clone_size: few; j_call: TRBJ2-5; d_call: TRBD2; cdr3_nt: TGCGCCAGCAGCCAAGAACTAGCGGCCTATCAAGAGACCCAGTACTTC; cdr3_aa: CASSQELAAYQETQYF
v_call: TRBV24-1; clone_size: NA; j_call: TRBJ1-2; d_call: NA; cdr3_nt: TGTGCCACCACCTTCCGGCCGCAGGCGAACTATGGCTACACCTTC; cdr3_aa: CATTFRPQANYGYTF
v_call: TRBV28; clone_size: few; j_call: TRBJ2-5; d_call: NA; cdr3_nt: TGTGCCAGCAGTTTCAGGGCAGAGACCCAGTACTTC; cdr3_aa: CASSFRAETQYF
v_call: TRBV30; clone_size: few; j_call: TRBJ1-2; d_call: NA; cdr3_nt: TGTGCCTGGAAGGTCGTAGGAAACTATGGCTACACCTTC; cdr3_aa: CAWKVVGNYGYTF
v_call: TRBV7-3; clone_size: NA; j_call: TRBJ2-1; d_call: TRBD1; cdr3_nt: TGTGCCAGCAGCTTGAGGACAGGGTCTCGAAATGAGCAGTTCTTC; cdr3_aa: CASSLRTGSRNEQFF
v_call: TRBV6-1; clone_size: many; j_call: TRBJ1-1; d_call: NA; cdr3_nt: TGTGCCAGCACTTCAGGGGAGGCGGTGAACACTGAAGCTTTCTTT; cdr3_aa: CASTSGEAVNTEAFF
v_call: TRBV6-5; clone_size: NA; j_call: TRBJ2-6; d_call: TRBD1; cdr3_nt: TGTGCCAGCGTAGGGACAGGGGTTCCCTCTGGGGCCAACGTCCTGACTTTC; cdr3_aa: CASVGTGVPSGANVLTF
v_call: TRBV10-3; clone_size: NA; j_call: TRBJ1-1; d_call: NA; cdr3_nt: TGTGCCATCACCTCGAGGGGGTCTAACACTGAAGCTTTCTTT; cdr3_aa: CAITSRGSNTEAFF
v_call: TRBV7-2; clone_size: many; j_call: TRBJ2-5; d_call: TRBD1; cdr3_nt: TGTGCCAGCAGCTCGGACAGGACTTACCAAGAGACCCAGTACTTC; cdr3_aa: CASSSDRTYQETQYF
v_call: TRBV7-2; clone_size: few; j_call: TRBJ1-5; d_call: TRBD1; cdr3_nt: TGTGCCAGCAGCTCGGGACAGTATAGCAATCAGCCCCAGCATTTT; cdr3_aa: CASSSGQYSNQPQHF
v_call: TRBV20-1; clone_size: many; j_call: TRBJ1-6; d_call: TRBD1; cdr3_nt: TGCAGTGCTAACCGCCAGACAGGGCGAAATTCACCCCTCCACTTT; cdr3_aa: CSANRQTGRNSPLHF
v_call: TRBV29-1; clone_size: NA; j_call: TRBJ2-3; d_call: TRBD2; cdr3_nt: TGCAGCGTTCCGGGACTAGCGGGGCAACTCACAGATACGCAGTATTTT; cdr3_aa: CSVPGLAGQLTDTQYF
v_call: TRBV20-1; clone_size: few; j_call: TRBJ1-4; d_call: NA; cdr3_nt: TGCAGTGCTAGGTTTTCAGGGTGGGCTAATGAAAAACTGTTTTTT; cdr3_aa: CSARFSGWANEKLFF
v_call: TRBV4-2; clone_size: few; j_call: TRBJ2-5; d_call: NA; cdr3_nt: TGTGCCAGCAGCCAAGGGAGCCTTCAAGAGACCCAGTACTTC; cdr3_aa: CASSQGSLQETQYF
v_call: TRBV6-2/TRBV6-3; clone_size: NA; j_call: TRBJ1-6; d_call: NA; cdr3_nt: TGTGCCAGCAGCCCTCCCCGGGGTCCGAGCTCCTATAATTCACCCCTCCACTTT; cdr3_aa: CASSPPRGPSSYNSPLHF
v_call: TRBV18; clone_size: NA; j_call: TRBJ1-1; d_call: TRBD1; cdr3_nt: TGTGCCAGCTCACTCAGACAGGGGGGAATGAACACTGAAGCTTTCTTT; cdr3_aa: CASSLRQGGMNTEAFF
v_call: TRBV6-1; clone_size: many; j_call: TRBJ2-5; d_call: NA; cdr3_nt: TGTGCCAGCAGTGAAAGAACTAGTATCTACTTC; cdr3_aa: CASSERTSIYF
v_call: TRBV2; clone_size: NA; j_call: TRBJ1-3; d_call: NA; cdr3_nt: TGTGCCAGCAGTGAATTAGGTTTCTCTGGAAACACCATATATTTT; cdr3_aa: CASSELGFSGNTIYF
v_call: TRBV28; clone_size: NA; j_call: TRBJ1-1; d_call: NA; cdr3_nt: TGTGCCAGCAAATTGAACACTGGAGCTTTCTTT; cdr3_aa: CASKLNTGAFF
v_call: TRBV20-1; clone_size: NA; j_call: TRBJ2-5; d_call: TRBD2; cdr3_nt: TGCAGTGCAACAACTAGCGGGGGGCGGTACCAAGAGACCCAGTACTTC; cdr3_aa: CSATTSGGRYQETQYF
v_call: TRBV19; clone_size: few; j_call: TRBJ1-6; d_call: TRBD1; cdr3_nt: TGTGCCAGTAGTATGGACAGGGATAATTCACCCCTCCACTTT; cdr3_aa: CASSMDRDNSPLHF
v_call: TRBV25-1; clone_size: many; j_call: TRBJ1-2; d_call: NA; cdr3_nt: TGTGCCAGCAGTGAAGGTTCAGGGGCGCGGGGCTACACCTTC; cdr3_aa: CASSEGSGARGYTF
v_call: TRBV29-1; clone_size: NA; j_call: TRBJ2-1; d_call: NA; cdr3_nt: TGCAGCCCACAACAGGGCTATGAGCAGTTCTTC; cdr3_aa: CSPQQGYEQFF
v_call: TRBV19; clone_size: NA; j_call: TRBJ2-5; d_call: TRBD2; cdr3_nt: TGTGCCAGTAGTCCTGCCGGACTAGCGGGACAAGAGACCCAGTACTTC; cdr3_aa: CASSPAGLAGQETQYF
v_call: TRBV7-2; clone_size: NA; j_call: TRBJ2-5; d_call: TRBD2; cdr3_nt: TGTGCCAGCAGCCCCCGGACTAGCAGGGAGACCCAGTACTTC; cdr3_aa: CASSPRTSRETQYF